Included here is one TCR beta chain sequence, with context. Mismatch with germline at one junction end may stem from a read error. Total RNA amounting to 500 ng was the source from which TCR beta cDNA was made with a constant-region primer. Each TCR beta library was derived from three nested multiplex PCR rounds that employed slightly modified ARM-PCR. Both of the initial two PCR rounds ran for 10 cycles and employed TRBV1-TRBV30 forward primers alongside a C-beta reverse primer. MiXCR was run by TCRdb on the multiplex PCR reads, yielding one entry per CDR3 protein. The repertoire has under 200,000 distinct CDR3 sequences, approximately 80% of them found once; the top ten carry 15% to 20%. These data are taken from a study of tumor-infiltrating lymphocytes in primary liver carcinoma. This CDR3 comprises 16 residues. CDR1 and CDR2 from the germline V gene are LGHNA and YNFKEQ. Co-extracted RNA and DNA came from approximately 20-30 mg of unsorted bulk tissue.

This receptor was taken from a man aged 35 to 55 with primary liver carcinoma and hepatitis B virus infection. The chain joins TRBV4-2 to TRBJ2-1; TRBD1 or TRBD2 may be the D gene (6 bases each). The sample was tumor tissue from primary liver carcinoma. The CDR3 bases are TGTGCCACCAGCCACGCCGGGGGACACGGGAGCAATGAGCAGTTCTTC. Amino acids: CATSHAGGHGSNEQFF.